The clone carrying this TCR beta chain was counted many times. Germline V gene data show CDR1 as MDHEN and CDR2 as SYDVKM. Trimming left V 5 bases short and J 0 bases short, with 16 bases between. The CDR3 is 16 residues long. Individually, cDNA molecules had unique molecular identifiers attached to them. TCRdb reanalysed the 5' RACE reads using MiXCR and keeps one entry per CDR3 protein. The sample consists of 30,000 to 45,000 distinct CDR3 sequences, nearly 10% of them appearing once. This specimen belongs to a study of early T cells in non-severe SARS-CoV-2 infection. The rearrangement links TRBV28 to TRBJ1-1; D call uncertain. The clonotype originates from an adult who was a healthcare worker with PCR-confirmed SARS-CoV-2 infection or an uninfected control (not recorded which). The sequencing sample was made of whole blood. The CDR3 DNA follows: TGTGCCAGCAGTCACCTATACGAACTAATGAACACTGAAGCTTTCTTT. Encoded protein: CASSHLYELMNTEAFF. The complete variable domain, with remaining parts taken from reference TRBV28 and TRBJ1-1, reads DVKVTQSSRYLVKRTGEKVFLECVQDMDHENMFWYRQDPGLGLRLIYFSYDVKMKEKGDIPEGYSVSREKKERFSLILESASTNQTSMYLCASSHLYELMNTEAFFGQGTRLTVV.